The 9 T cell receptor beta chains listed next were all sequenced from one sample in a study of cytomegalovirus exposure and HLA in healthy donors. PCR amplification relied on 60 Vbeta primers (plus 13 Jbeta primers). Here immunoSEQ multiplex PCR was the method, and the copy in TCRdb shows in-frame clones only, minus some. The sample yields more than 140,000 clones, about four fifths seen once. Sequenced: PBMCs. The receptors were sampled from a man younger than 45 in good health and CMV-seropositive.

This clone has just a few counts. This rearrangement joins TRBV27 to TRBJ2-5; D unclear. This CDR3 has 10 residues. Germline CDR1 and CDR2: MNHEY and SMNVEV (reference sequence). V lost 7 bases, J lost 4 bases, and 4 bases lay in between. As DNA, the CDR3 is TGTGCCAGCACCTTAGAGACCCAGTACTTC. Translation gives CASTLETQYF.

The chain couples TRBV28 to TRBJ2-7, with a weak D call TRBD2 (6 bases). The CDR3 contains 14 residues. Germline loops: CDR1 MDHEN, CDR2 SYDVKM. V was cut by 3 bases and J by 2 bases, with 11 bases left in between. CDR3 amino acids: CASSLRGPPYEQYF. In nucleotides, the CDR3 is TGTGCCAGCAGTTTGCGGGGTCCACCCTACGAGCAGTACTTC.

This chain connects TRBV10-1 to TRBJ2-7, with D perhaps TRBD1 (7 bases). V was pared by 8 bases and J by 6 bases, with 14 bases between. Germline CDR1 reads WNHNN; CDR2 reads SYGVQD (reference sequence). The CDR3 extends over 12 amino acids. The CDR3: CASGYRGGEQYF. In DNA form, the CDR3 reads TGCGCCAGCGGATACAGGGGAGGCGAGCAGTACTTC.

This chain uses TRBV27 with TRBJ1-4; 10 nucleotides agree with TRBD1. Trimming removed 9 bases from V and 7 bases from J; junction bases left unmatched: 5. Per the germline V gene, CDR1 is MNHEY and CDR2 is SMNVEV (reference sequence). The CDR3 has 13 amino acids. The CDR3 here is CARGTGVTEKLFF. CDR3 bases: TGTGCCAGAGGGACAGGGGTGACTGAAAAACTGTTTTTT.

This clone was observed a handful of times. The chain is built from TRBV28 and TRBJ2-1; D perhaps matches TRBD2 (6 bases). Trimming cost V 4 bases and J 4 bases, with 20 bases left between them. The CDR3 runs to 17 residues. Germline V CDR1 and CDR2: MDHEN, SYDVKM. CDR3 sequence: CASSSPARDFRYNEQFF. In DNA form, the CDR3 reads TGTGCCAGCAGTTCCCCGGCAAGGGACTTCCGTTACAATGAGCAGTTCTTC.

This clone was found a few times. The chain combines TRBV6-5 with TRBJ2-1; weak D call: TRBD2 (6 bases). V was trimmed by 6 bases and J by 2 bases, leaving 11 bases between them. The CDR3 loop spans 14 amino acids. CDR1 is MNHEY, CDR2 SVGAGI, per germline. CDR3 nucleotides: TGTGCCAGCAGGGAGCGGGCCACCTACAATGAGCAGTTCTTC. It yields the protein CASRERATYNEQFF.

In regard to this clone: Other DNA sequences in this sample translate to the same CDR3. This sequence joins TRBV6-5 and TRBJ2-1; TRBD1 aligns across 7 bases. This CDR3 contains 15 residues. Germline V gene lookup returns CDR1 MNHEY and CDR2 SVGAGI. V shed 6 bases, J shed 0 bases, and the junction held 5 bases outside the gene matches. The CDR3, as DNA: TGTGCCAGCAGCCCGGACAGGAGCTCCTACAATGAGCAGTTCTTC. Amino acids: CASSPDRSSYNEQFF.

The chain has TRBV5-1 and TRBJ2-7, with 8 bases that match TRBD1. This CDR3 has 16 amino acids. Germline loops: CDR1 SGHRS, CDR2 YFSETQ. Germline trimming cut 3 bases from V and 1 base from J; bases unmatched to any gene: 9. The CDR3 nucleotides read TGCGCCAGCAGCTCGCGGGGACAGGAGAATTCCTACGAGCAGTACTTC. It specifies CASSSRGQENSYEQYF.

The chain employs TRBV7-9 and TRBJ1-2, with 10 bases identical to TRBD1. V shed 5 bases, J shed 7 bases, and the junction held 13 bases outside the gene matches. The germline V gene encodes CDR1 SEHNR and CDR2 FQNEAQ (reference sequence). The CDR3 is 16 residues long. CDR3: CASSHSRGQGVPGYTF. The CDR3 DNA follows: TGTGCCAGCAGCCACTCCCGAGGACAGGGGGTCCCTGGCTACACCTTC.